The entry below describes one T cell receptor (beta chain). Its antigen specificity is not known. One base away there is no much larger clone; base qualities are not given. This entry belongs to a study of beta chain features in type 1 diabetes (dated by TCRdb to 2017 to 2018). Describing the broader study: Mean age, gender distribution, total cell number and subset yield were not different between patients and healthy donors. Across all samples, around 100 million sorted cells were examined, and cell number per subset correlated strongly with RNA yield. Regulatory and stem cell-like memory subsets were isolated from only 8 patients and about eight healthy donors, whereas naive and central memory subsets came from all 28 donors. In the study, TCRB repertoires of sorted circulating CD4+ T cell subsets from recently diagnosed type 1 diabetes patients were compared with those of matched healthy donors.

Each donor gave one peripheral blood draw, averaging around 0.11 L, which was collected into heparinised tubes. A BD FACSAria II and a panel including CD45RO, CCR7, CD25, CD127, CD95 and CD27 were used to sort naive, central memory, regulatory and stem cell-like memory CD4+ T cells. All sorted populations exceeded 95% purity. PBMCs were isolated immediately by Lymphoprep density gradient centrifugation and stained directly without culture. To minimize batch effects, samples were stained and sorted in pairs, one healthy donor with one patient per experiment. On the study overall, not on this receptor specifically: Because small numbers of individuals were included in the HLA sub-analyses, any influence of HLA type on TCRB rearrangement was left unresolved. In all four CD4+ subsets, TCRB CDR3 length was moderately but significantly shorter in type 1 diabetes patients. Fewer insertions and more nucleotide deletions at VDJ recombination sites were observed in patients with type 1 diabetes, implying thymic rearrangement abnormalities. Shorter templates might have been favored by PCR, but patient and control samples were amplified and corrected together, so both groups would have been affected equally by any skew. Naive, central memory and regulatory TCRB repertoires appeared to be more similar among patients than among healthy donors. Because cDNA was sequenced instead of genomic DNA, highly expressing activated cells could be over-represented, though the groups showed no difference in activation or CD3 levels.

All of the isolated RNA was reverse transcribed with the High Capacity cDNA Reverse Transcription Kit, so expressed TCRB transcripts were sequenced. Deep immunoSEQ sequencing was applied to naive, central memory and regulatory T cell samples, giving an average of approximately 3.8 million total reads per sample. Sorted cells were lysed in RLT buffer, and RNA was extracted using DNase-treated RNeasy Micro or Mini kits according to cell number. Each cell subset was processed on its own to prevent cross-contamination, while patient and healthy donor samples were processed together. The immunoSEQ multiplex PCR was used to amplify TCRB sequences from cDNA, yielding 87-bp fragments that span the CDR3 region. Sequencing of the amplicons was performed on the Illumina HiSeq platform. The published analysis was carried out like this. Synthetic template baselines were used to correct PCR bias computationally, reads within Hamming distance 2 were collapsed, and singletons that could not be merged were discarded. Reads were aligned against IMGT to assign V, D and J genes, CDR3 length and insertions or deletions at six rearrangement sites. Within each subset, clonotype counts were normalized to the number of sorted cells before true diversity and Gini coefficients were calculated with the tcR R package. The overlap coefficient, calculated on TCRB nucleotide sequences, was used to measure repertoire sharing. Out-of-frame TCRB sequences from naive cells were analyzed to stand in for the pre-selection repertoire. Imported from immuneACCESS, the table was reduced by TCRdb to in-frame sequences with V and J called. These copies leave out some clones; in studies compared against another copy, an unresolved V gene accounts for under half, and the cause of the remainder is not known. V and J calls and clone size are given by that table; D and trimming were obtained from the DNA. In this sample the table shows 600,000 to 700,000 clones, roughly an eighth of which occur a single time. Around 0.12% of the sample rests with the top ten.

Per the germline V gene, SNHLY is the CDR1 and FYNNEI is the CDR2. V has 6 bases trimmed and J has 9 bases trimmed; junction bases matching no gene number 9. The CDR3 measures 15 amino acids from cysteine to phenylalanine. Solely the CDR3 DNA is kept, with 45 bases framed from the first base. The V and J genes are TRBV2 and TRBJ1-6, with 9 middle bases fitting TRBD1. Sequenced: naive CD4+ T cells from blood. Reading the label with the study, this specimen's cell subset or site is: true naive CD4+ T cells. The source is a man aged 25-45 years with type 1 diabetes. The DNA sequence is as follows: TGTGCCAGCAGCTCCCGGGACAGGGCGTTTTCACCCCTCCACTTT. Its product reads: CASSSRDRAFSPLHF.